The TCR beta chain under discussion was sequenced for a study of cytotoxic CD8 clonotypes in ibrutinib-treated CLL. Study information: Collecting the response samples happened after a median about twelve months of treatment, with a range of 6 to 36. An average of about 250,000 productive templates and tens of thousands of productive rearrangements was obtained per sample. Study observations and caveats: Public clonotypes occurred uncommonly; on treatment, they contracted or remained stable. Clonality went higher at ibrutinib response and then dropped back toward baseline at progression.

This CDR3 is built from 22 residues. Germline CDR1 and CDR2: LGHNA and YNFKEQ. With 0 bases clipped from V and 3 bases from J, the junction kept 13 bases outside the gene matches. Using immunoSEQ multiplex PCR, the repertoire was profiled, and TCRdb retains in-frame clones only, with some absent. The top ten hold approximately 5.2% of the sample, which has tens of thousands of clones, approximately 70% seen once. Note on this clone: Its antigen is currently unknown.

This specimen consisted of PBMCs, obtained after 12 months of ibrutinib treatment. This clonotype originated in a human donor with chronic lymphocytic leukemia. The gene calls are TRBV4-2 and TRBJ2-2; TRBD2 aligns across 16 bases. The DNA for the CDR3 is TGTGCCAGCAGCCAAGACTGGGGTCCGGGACTAGCGGGGGGGCAGGACACCGGGGAGCTGTTTTTT. Translation: CASSQDWGPGLAGGQDTGELFF.